Listed below are T cell receptor beta chains from one sample, sequenced in a study of blood T cell repertoires in COVID-19. The protocol was immunoSEQ multiplex PCR, while the TCRdb copy is restricted to in-frame clones and leaves out a portion. Altogether 15,000 to 20,000 clones are present, about nine tenths being singletons, with the ten largest covering over 4%. The specimen was peripheral blood. These receptors all stem from a human donor in a cohort sampled during active COVID-19. CDR3s include the opening cysteine and the closing phenylalanine or tryptophan. Each record gives: J gene, V gene, clone size, D gene, CDR3 protein, CDR3 DNA. A D gene is named only where the DNA matches it firmly. Size values are once, few and many counts, or a class for expanded clones, and some rows have none.

>TRBJ1-3|TRBV6-6|few|.
CASSRRGIQGGNTIYF
TGTGCCAGCAGCCGAAGGGGAATACAGGGAGGAAACACCATATATTTT
>TRBJ1-1|TRBV28|.|.
CASSETGIVTTEAFF
TGTGCCAGCAGCGAAACAGGGATTGTGACCACTGAAGCTTTCTTT
>TRBJ2-5|TRBV5-1|.|TRBD2
CASSTGAGRQETQYF
TGCGCCAGCAGCACAGGAGCGGGACGGCAAGAGACCCAGTACTTC
>TRBJ1-5|TRBV27|.|.
CASSQFPNQPQHF
TGTGCCAGCAGTCAGTTTCCCAATCAGCCCCAGCATTTT
>TRBJ1-1|TRBV18|.|.
CASSPSQGTEAFF
TGTGCCAGCTCACCATCTCAGGGCACTGAAGCTTTCTTT
>TRBJ1-5|TRBV10-3|.|TRBD1
CAIREDRDQPQHF
TGTGCCATCAGAGAGGACAGGGATCAGCCCCAGCATTTT
>TRBJ2-7|TRBV9|.|.
CASSVEGSAGEQYF
TGTGCCAGCAGCGTAGAGGGTAGCGCTGGAGAGCAGTACTTC
>TRBJ2-5|TRBV29-1|.|TRBD2
CSGGGAQETQYF
TGCAGCGGGGGGGGAGCGCAAGAGACCCAGTACTTC
>TRBJ2-3|TRBV19|.|TRBD1
CASSYSGTGGTDTQYF
TGTGCCAGTAGCTACTCCGGGACAGGGGGCACAGATACGCAGTATTTT
>TRBJ2-3|TRBV18|once|TRBD1
CASSHRGLGGTDTQYF
TGTGCCAGCTCACACAGGGGGCTCGGGGGCACAGATACGCAGTATTTT
>TRBJ1-1|TRBV27|.|TRBD1
CASGLGQGLTEAFF
TGTGCCAGCGGACTCGGACAGGGCCTCACTGAAGCTTTCTTT
>TRBJ1-2|TRBV27|.|.
CASRTQRSYGYTF
TGTGCCAGCAGGACTCAACGGAGCTATGGCTACACCTTC
>TRBJ2-5|TRBV5-1|.|TRBD1
CASSFSPGGQETQYF
TGCGCCAGCAGCTTTTCTCCAGGGGGTCAAGAGACCCAGTACTTC
>TRBJ2-5|TRBV28|.|TRBD2
CASSQRTSGQETQYF
TGTGCCAGCAGCCAGAGGACTAGCGGCCAAGAGACCCAGTACTTC
>TRBJ1-2|TRBV3-1/TRBV3-2|.|TRBD1
CASSQTGNYGYTF
TGTGCCAGCAGCCAGACAGGGAACTATGGCTACACCTTC
>TRBJ2-7|TRBV28|once|.
CASSLDSVSYEQYF
TGTGCCAGCAGTTTGGACAGTGTCTCCTACGAGCAGTACTTC
>TRBJ2-1|TRBV18|.|.
CASSPSGDEQFF
TGTGCCAGCTCACCCTCCGGTGATGAGCAGTTCTTC
>TRBJ2-1|TRBV6-5|.|TRBD2
CASSHAASGNNEQFF
TGTGCCAGCAGTCATGCGGCTAGCGGAAACAATGAGCAGTTCTTC